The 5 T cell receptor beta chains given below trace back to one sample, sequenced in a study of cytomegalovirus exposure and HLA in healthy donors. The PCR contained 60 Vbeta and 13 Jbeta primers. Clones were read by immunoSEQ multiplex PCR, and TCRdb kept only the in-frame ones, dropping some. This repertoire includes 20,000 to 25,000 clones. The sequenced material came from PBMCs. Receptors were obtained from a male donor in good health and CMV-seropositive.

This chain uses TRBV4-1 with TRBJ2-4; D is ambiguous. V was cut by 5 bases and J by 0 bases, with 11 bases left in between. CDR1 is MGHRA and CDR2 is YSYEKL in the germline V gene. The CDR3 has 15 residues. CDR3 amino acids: CASSVDWQAKNIQYF. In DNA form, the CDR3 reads TGCGCCAGCAGCGTCGACTGGCAAGCCAAAAACATTCAGTACTTC.

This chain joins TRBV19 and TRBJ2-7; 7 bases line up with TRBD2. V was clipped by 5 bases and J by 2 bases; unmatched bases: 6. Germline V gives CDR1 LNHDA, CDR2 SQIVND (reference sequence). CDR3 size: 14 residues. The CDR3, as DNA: TGTGCCAGTAGTTTCACCGGGACTACCTACGAGCAGTACTTC. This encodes CASSFTGTTYEQYF.

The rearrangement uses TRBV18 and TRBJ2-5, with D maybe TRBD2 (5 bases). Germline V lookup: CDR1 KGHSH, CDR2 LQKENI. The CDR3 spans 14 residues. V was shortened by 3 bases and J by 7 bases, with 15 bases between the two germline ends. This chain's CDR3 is CASSPADRAGTQYF. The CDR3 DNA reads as TGTGCCAGCTCACCGGCAGACCGTGCGGGGACCCAGTACTTC.

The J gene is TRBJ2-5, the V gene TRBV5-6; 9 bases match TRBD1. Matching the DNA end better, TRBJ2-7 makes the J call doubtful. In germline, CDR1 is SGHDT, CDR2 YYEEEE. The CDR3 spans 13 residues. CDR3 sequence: CASRRTGDYEQYF. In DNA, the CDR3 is TGTGCCAGCAGGCGGACAGGGGACTACGAGCAGTACTTC.

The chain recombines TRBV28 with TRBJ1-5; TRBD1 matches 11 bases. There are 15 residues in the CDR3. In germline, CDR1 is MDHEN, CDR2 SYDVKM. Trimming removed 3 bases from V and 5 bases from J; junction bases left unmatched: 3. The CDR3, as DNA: TGTGCCAGCAGTTTGTGGACAGGGGGCTATCAGCCCCAGCATTTT. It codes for CASSLWTGGYQPQHF.